This T cell receptor beta chain emerged from a study of CD8+CD57+ T cells in acquired aplastic anemia. Individuals selected for sequencing had exhibited CD8+CD57+ cell expansion on flow cytometry. The template for TCR beta VDJ and CDR3 sequence profiling was genomic DNA. TCRdb fed the reads into MiXCR, producing one record per CDR3 protein. The sample has some 180,000 distinct CDR3 sequences; roughly three fifths are singletons. Germline values: CDR1 LNHNV, CDR2 YYDKDF (reference sequence). V was clipped by 4 bases and J by 6 bases; unmatched bases: 8. This CDR3 is built from 14 residues. Specimen: sorted CD4+, CD8+, or CD8+CD57+ T cells (not recorded which) from PBMCs. The receptor was derived from a human donor with aplastic anemia. This chain links TRBV15 with TRBJ1-2, with TRBD1 matching over 7 bases. CDR3 sequence: CATSTRVTGDGYTF. The CDR3 nucleotides read TGTGCCACCAGCACGCGCGTTACAGGGGATGGCTACACCTTC.